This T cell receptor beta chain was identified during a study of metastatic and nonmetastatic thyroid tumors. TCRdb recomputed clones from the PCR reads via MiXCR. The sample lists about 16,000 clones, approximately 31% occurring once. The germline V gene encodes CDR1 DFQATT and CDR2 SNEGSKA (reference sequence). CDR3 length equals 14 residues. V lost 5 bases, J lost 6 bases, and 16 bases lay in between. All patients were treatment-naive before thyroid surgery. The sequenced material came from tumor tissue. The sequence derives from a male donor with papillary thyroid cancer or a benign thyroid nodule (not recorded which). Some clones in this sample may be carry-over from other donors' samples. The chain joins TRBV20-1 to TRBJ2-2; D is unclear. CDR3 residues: CSARGPSQSGELFF. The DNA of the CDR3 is TGCAGTGCTCGAGGACCCTCCCAATCCGGGGAGCTGTTTTTT.